This TCR beta chain was obtained from a study of T-cell memory formation after mild COVID-19. The wider study: Clustering of TCRs was largely donor specific. Overall study findings and caveats: The second-wave clones peaking on day 37 were not confirmed as SARS-CoV-2-specific. Some responding clones appeared in pre-infection memory, suggesting cross-reactive memory joined.

The CDR3 runs to 15 residues. In germline, CDR1 is SGHRS, CDR2 YFSETQ. V lost 8 bases to trimming and J lost 3 bases; unmatched junction nucleotides: 9. With regard to this clonotype: Antigen specificity is unknown.

Constant-segment primers were used for 5'RACE, and the resulting TCR alpha and TCR beta cDNA libraries carried sample barcodes and UMIs. TCRdb re-analysed the 5' RACE reads in MiXCR, keeping a single row per CDR3 protein. The sample comprises some 120,000 distinct CDR3 sequences, about 5.9% of which are singletons, and approximately 2.3% rests with the top ten. The sample was PBMCs or a T cell subset sorted from them (not recorded which). The chain recombines TRBV5-1 with TRBJ2-2, with 8 bases lining up with TRBD1. This sequence was found in an adult woman who had mild COVID-19 (a few samples of this study predate the infection). Cell type and time point are not known. The CDR3 protein is CARSQKTGDTGELFF. CDR3 nucleotide sequence: TGCGCCAGAAGCCAGAAGACAGGGGACACCGGGGAGCTGTTTTTT.